The 7 T cell receptor beta chains listed next were all sequenced from one sample in a study of blood T cell repertoires in COVID-19 (dated by TCRdb to the early 2020s). Library preparation was by the immunoSEQ multiplex PCR assay. What TCRdb holds here is the immuneACCESS table cut down to in-frame rearrangements. Part of the clones is not present; checked against another copy, under half of the missing clones reflect an unresolved V gene, and the others are unexplained. The sample data list approximately 140,000 clones, and 84% of these were observed just once. More than 4.5% of the sample is taken by the ten largest. Input material: PBMCs or T cells enriched from blood (not recorded which). These receptors all stem from a woman aged 50 to 60 who had been exposed to COVID-19.

This chain connects TRBV5-1 to TRBJ2-7; 7 positions match TRBD1. The germline gives CDR1 SGHRS, CDR2 YFSETQ. After removal of 4 bases from V and 2 bases from J, the junction contained 6 bases not matched to a gene. CDR3 length equals 14 residues. CDR3 amino acids: CASSRDRDAYEQYF. The DNA for the CDR3 is TGCGCCAGCAGCCGAGACAGGGACGCCTACGAGCAGTACTTC.

The chain employs TRBV5-4 and TRBJ1-1; tentative D call: TRBD1 (5 bases). CDR3 length: 13 amino acids. Germline V CDR1 and CDR2: SGHNT, YYREEE (reference sequence). Trimming took 4 bases from V and 1 from J, leaving 8 bases between them. The CDR3 coding sequence is TGTGCCAGCAGCCCGGGGGGGAACACTGAAGCTTTCTTT. It codes for CASSPGGNTEAFF. The variable domain in full, with the rest retrieved from reference TRBV5-4 and TRBJ1-1, is ETGVTQSPTHLIKTRGQQVTLRCSSQSGHNTVSWYQQALGQGPQFIFQYYREEENGRGNFPPRFSGLQFPNYSSELNVNALELDDSALYLCASSPGGNTEAFFGQGTRLTVV.

This clone was recorded a few times. The rearrangement joins TRBV19 to TRBJ2-3; 9 bases align to TRBD2. The germline gives CDR1 LNHDA, CDR2 SQIVND (reference sequence). Trimming at V came to 6 bases and at J to 6 bases, leaving 7 bases not matched to a gene. The CDR3 is 14 amino acids. The CDR3 region is CASRRGGAIDTQYF. The CDR3 region has the DNA TGTGCCAGTAGACGCGGGGGGGCCATCGATACGCAGTATTTT.

The chain carries TRBV7-9 and TRBJ1-4, with TRBD1 as a possible D gene (6 bases). V lost 5 bases and J 8 bases, leaving 15 bases between the germline ends. Germline loops: CDR1 SEHNR, CDR2 FQNEAQ (reference sequence). This CDR3 has 14 amino acids. The CDR3 sequence: CASSPRGGAEKLFF. The CDR3 DNA reads as TGTGCCAGCAGCCCGAGGGGGGGCGCCGAAAAACTGTTTTTT. Looking up the rest from reference TRBV7-9 and TRBJ1-4 gives the full variable domain: DTGVSQNPRHKITKRGQNVTFRCDPISEHNRLYWYRQTLGQGPEFLTYFQNEAQLEKSRLLSDRFSAERPKGSFSTLEIQRTEQGDSAMYLCASSPRGGAEKLFFGSGTQLSVL.

The chain has TRBV6-2 or TRBV6-3 and TRBJ2-2; no firm D call. CDR3 size: 15 residues. With 4 bases removed from V and 2 bases from J, the gap between germline ends came to 11 bases. In germline, CDR1 is MNHEY, CDR2 SVGEGT. CDR3 sequence reads: CASSFLRQNTGELFF. CDR3 sequence (DNA): TGTGCCAGCAGTTTCTTGAGACAAAACACCGGGGAGCTGTTTTTT.

The rearrangement uses TRBV6-5 and TRBJ2-1; possibly TRBD2 for D (5 bases). Germline lookup yields CDR1 MNHEY and CDR2 SVGAGI. This CDR3 contains 15 residues. V lost 6 bases to trimming and J lost 7 bases, with 19 bases between them. CDR3 protein: CASRGGLVLRNEQFF. The CDR3 nucleotides are TGTGCCAGCAGGGGCGGGCTAGTTTTACGGAATGAGCAGTTCTTC.

This chain uses TRBV7-9 with TRBJ1-1; maybe TRBD1 (5 bases). The CDR3 sequence is 16 residues long. The germline V and J ends were trimmed by 0 bases and 1 base, with 12 bases remaining between them. Per germline, CDR1 SEHNR and CDR2 FQNEAQ (reference sequence). CDR3: CASSLARDVWNTEAFF. In DNA form, the CDR3 reads TGTGCCAGCAGCTTAGCCAGGGATGTTTGGAACACTGAAGCTTTCTTT.